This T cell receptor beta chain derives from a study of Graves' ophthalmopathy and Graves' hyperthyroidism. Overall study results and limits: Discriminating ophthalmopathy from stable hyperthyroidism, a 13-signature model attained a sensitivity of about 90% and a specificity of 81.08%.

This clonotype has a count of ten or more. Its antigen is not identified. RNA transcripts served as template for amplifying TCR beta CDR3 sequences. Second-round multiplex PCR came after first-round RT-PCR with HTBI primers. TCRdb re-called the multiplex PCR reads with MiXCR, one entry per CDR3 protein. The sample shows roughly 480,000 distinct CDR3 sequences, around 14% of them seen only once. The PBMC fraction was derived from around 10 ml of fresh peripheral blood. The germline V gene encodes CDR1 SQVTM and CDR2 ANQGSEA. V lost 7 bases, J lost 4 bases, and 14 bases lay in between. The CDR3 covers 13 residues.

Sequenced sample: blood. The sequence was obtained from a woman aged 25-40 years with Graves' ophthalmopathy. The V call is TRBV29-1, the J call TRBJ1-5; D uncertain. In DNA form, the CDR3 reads TGCAGCGGCGAGATGGGCCGGAATCAGCCCCAGCATTTT. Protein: CSGEMGRNQPQHF. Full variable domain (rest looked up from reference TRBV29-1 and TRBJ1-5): SAVISQKPSRDICQRGTSLTIQCQVDSQVTMMFWYRQQPGQSLTLIATANQGSEATYESGFVIDKFPISRPNLTFSTLTVSNMSPEDSSIYLCSGEMGRNQPQHFGDGTRLSIL.